Listed below are T cell receptor beta chains from one sample, sequenced in a study of PD-1 blockade in classical Hodgkin lymphoma. The protocol was immunoSEQ multiplex PCR, while the TCRdb copy is restricted to in-frame clones and leaves out a portion. The table includes tens of thousands of clones, 89% detected once. Sequences were derived from peripheral blood mononuclear cells (PBMCs), sampled before the second cycle of nivolumab. Receptor source: a human donor with classical Hodgkin lymphoma. The CDR3 runs from the conserved cysteine through the conserved F or W. A D gene is named only where the DNA matches it firmly. Clone size appears in some rows only: once, few, many, or a class for an expanded clone.

TRBJ1-2 TRBV5-8 . . TGTGCCAGCCCACGAAAGACCTATGGCTACACCTTC CASPRKTYGYTF
TRBJ2-1 TRBV27 TRBD2 once TGTGCCAGCAGTTTACCTAGCGGGGATTACAACAATGAGCAGTTCTTC CASSLPSGDYNNEQFF
TRBJ2-7 TRBV5-1 . . TGCGCCAGCAGCTTGGCGTTTGTGGGCCGTTACGAGCAGTACTTC CASSLAFVGRYEQYF
TRBJ1-6 TRBV5-4 . few TGTGCCAGCAGCTTGGGGCCCTTGGGTTCACCCCTCCACTTT CASSLGPLGSPLHF
TRBJ1-3 TRBV9 TRBD1 . TGTGCCAGCAGCGTAGAGGACAGGGTCCTCCCGCAAGTTGGAAACACCATATATTTT CASSVEDRVLPQVGNTIYF
TRBJ1-1 TRBV6-1 . . TGTGCCAGCAGTCGGATGAACACTGAAGCTTTCTTT CASSRMNTEAFF
TRBJ1-5 TRBV4-2 TRBD1 . TGTGCCAGCAGTCATACAGGGGCGTGGAATCAGCCCCAGCATTTT CASSHTGAWNQPQHF
TRBJ2-7 TRBV21-1 . . TGTGACCCCCCTAGGTATTGCTACGAGCAGTACTTC CDPPRYCYEQYF
TRBJ1-5 TRBV18 . . TGTGCCAGCTCACCACGTAGCGGGGACAATCAGCCCCAGCATTTT CASSPRSGDNQPQHF
TRBJ1-2 TRBV28 . few TGTGCCAGCAACCTAAGGGGAGGCTATGGCTACACCTTC CASNLRGGYGYTF
TRBJ2-3 TRBV28 TRBD2 . TGTGCCAGCAGTTTGAACGGGAGGGCGTTTCCCCCAACAGATACGCAGTATTTT CASSLNGRAFPPTDTQYF
TRBJ1-1 TRBV4-1 . . TGCGCCAGCAGCCTTGATAGGGAAAAAGCTTTCTTT CASSLDREKAFF
TRBJ2-1 TRBV5-4 TRBD2 . TGTGCCAGCAGCGGGGGGCACACCGGGACTAGCGACCTCAATGAGCAGTTCTTC CASSGGHTGTSDLNEQFF
TRBJ2-2 TRBV7-9 TRBD2 . TGTGCCAGCAGCTTGGGACTAGCGGGGAACACCGGGGAGCTGTTTTTT CASSLGLAGNTGELFF
TRBJ2-7 TRBV7-9 . . TGTGCCAGCGGGGGGGCTAGCGGCGCCTACGAGCAGTACTTC CASGGASGAYEQYF
TRBJ1-2 TRBV4-1 . . TGCGCCAGCAGCCCTACTGGTCTGGAGACCTATGGCTACACCTTC CASSPTGLETYGYTF
TRBJ2-4 TRBV27 . . TGTGCCAGCAGCTCATACGGATTAGCCAAAAACATTCAGTACTTC CASSSYGLAKNIQYF
TRBJ1-3 TRBV5-4 TRBD1 . TGTGCCAGCAGCTCCGCCCCACAGGGGGCGCCGGGAAACACCATATATTTT CASSSAPQGAPGNTIYF
TRBJ1-2 TRBV5-8 TRBD1 . TGTGCCAGCAGCTTGGACGACAGGGGGCTAAGTGGCTACACCTTC CASSLDDRGLSGYTF
TRBJ1-1 TRBV18 TRBD1 . TGTGCCAGCTCACCGTACAGTCAGGGGGCTGAAGCTTTCTTT CASSPYSQGAEAFF
TRBJ2-1 TRBV28 TRBD2 . TGTGCCAGCAGTTTAATGGGACTAGCGATTAACAATGAGCAGTTCTTC CASSLMGLAINNEQFF
TRBJ2-7 TRBV9 . . TGTGCCAGCTCCGAGCAGTACTTC CASSEQYF
TRBJ2-7 TRBV29-1 TRBD2 . TGCAGCGCCTCCGGGACTAGCGGGAGACGAAGCTACGAGCAGTACTTC CSASGTSGRRSYEQYF
TRBJ2-5 TRBV7-6 . . TGTGCCAGCAGCCACACGGAAGCAGCGACCCAGTACTTC CASSHTEAATQYF
TRBJ2-7 TRBV7-9 . . TGTGCCAGCAGCGACAGTCACGAGCAGTACTTC CASSDSHEQYF
TRBJ2-6 TRBV10-2 . . TGCGCCAGCAGGGACGCCGGTGGTGGGGCCAACGTCCTGACTTTC CASRDAGGGANVLTF
TRBJ2-7 TRBV6-1 . . TGTGCCAGCAGTGGATGGGGGGCCTACGAGCAGTACTTC CASSGWGAYEQYF
TRBJ1-2 TRBV28 . . TGTGCCAGCAGTTTATGGGGTCAGGGTAGGGGCTATGGCTACACCTTC CASSLWGQGRGYGYTF
TRBJ1-4 TRBV13 . . TGTGCCAGCAGCTACACATTATTGGCTAATGAAAAACTGTTTTTT CASSYTLLANEKLFF
TRBJ2-7 TRBV6-1 . once TGTGCCAGCAGTGTGGACACTTCCTACGAGCAGTACTTC CASSVDTSYEQYF
TRBJ1-1 TRBV11-2 TRBD1 . TGTGCCAGCAGCCTAGCCTGGACAGGAAAGAACACTGAAGCTTTCTTT CASSLAWTGKNTEAFF
TRBJ1-2 TRBV5-5 . . TGTGCCAGCAGCTTGATGGGGCCTGGGAACTTCTTC CASSLMGPGNFF
TRBJ1-1 TRBV4-1 . . TGCGCCAGCAGCCAAGATTCGGTGGGAACTGGTGAAGCTTTCTTT CASSQDSVGTGEAFF
TRBJ2-5 TRBV28 . . TGTGCCAGCAGCCTCAGTCCCGGCAAGCGGGTGTACTTC CASSLSPGKRVYF
TRBJ1-5 TRBV19 TRBD1 once TGTGCCAGTAGTATAGCGTCCAGGGGGGTAAATCAGCCCCAGCATTTT CASSIASRGVNQPQHF
TRBJ2-7 TRBV11-2 TRBD2 . TGTGCCAGCAGCTCCAGGTGGACTAGCGGATGGCTGGGGCTATACGAGCAGTACTTC CASSSRWTSGWLGLYEQYF
TRBJ1-1 TRBV10-1 TRBD1 . TGCGCCAGCGGATCCGGGACAGGGTACACTGAAGCTTTCTTT CASGSGTGYTEAFF